One T cell receptor beta chain is described in this entry. No cognate antigen has been identified for it. Per-nucleotide qualities are absent, and no much larger clonotype sits a single base away. The germline V gene (reference sequence) provides CDR1 LNHNV and CDR2 YYDKDF. Including cysteine and phenylalanine, the CDR3 has 13 amino acids. The read is trimmed to its CDR3 DNA, 39 bases read in frame from base 1. Ends trimmed: V by 5 bases, J by 2 bases; bases unmatched to a gene: 2. The data were taken from a study of vaccination effects on CD4 cells after COVID-19 (dated by TCRdb to between 2021 and 2022). Notes on the research overall: Two doses of either the BNT162b2 or the mRNA-1273 mRNA SARS-CoV-2 vaccine were administered to participants. Cultures from other donors in the study were sequenced using the Oncomine TCR Beta short-read assay on an Illumina iSeq 100. A total of 10 COVID-19 convalescent patients and a handful of SARS-CoV-2-naive healthy vaccine recipients were included in the full study. SARS-CoV-2 spike-specific CD4+ TCR repertoires from before and after mRNA vaccination were compared in COVID-19 convalescent patients and in infection-naive vaccine recipients.

Library prep was done by the immunoSEQ multiplex PCR assay. DNA from the cultured, isolated CD4+ T cells was subjected to TCR beta CDR3 sequencing. The authors' pipeline ran thus. The analysis removed non-productive TCR sequences, trimmed reads to the CDR3 region, and retained only CDR3s that were 7 or more amino acids long. Antigen-specific clonotypes were identified using the MANAFEST web app by comparison of expansion in peptide wells against reference cultures. Positive clones required FDR<0.05 expansion versus reference and all other wells, odds ratio above 5, and frequency above 0.1% in two replicate wells. A clonotype was defined as cross-reactive if the clonotype was significantly expanded both in SARS-CoV-2 spike wells and in at least one common cold coronavirus spike condition. Levenshtein distance calculated with the stringdist R package was used to assess CDR3 similarity, and unrooted trees were constructed with ape in R 3.6.1. TCRdb provides this immuneACCESS table in a form limited to in-frame rearrangements. Some clones are lacking; in checked studies, under half of them reflect an unresolved V gene, and why the rest are absent is not known. That table supplies the V and J calls and clone size; D and trimming were determined from the DNA. Present in this sample are 71,000 or so clones, around 72% of which were seen just once. The ten top clones hold roughly 4% of the sample.

The paper's findings and limits, for the study overall: The study was limited by a small number of convalescent patients, and early post-infection timepoints were lacking. Among healthy vaccine recipients, nearly all vaccine-induced clones were SARS-CoV-2 mono-reactive, and just 1 of 255 was cross-reactive with common cold coronaviruses. At late post-vaccination timepoints, both infection-induced and vaccine-induced clones showed marked clonal contraction, consistent with waning T cell responses.

In the ViraFEST assay, PBMC were stimulated with viral peptide pools, and TCR sequencing was then used to find antigen-specific CD4+ T cell clonotypes based on their expansion. After approximately 11 days of culture, CD4+ T cells were isolated with the EasySep CD4+ T cell isolation kit. None of the healthy vaccine recipients had a prior SARS-CoV-2 infection, which was confirmed by nucleocapsid antibody tests that came back negative both before and after vaccination. Under 2.5 million PBMC per well were cultured with 8.5 to 10 ug/ml peptides in IMDM containing about 5% human AB serum, about 9 IU/ml IL-2 and gentamicin. On days 3 and 7, half of the culture medium was replaced with fresh IL-2-containing medium. Unless noted otherwise, every peptide stimulation condition was cultured in triplicate wells. Using Ficoll-Paque Plus gradient centrifugation, PBMC were separated from whole blood and then either used fresh or cryopreserved at -140C. The overlapping peptide pools covered the spike proteins of SARS-CoV-2 as well as those of the common cold coronaviruses HCoV-NL63, HCoV-OC43 and HCoV-229E. Genomic DNA was extracted from cultured CD4+ T cells with the QIAamp micro DNA kit.

Sequences were derived from CD4+ T cells from PBMCs cultured with HCoV-OC43 spike peptides, sampled before COVID-19 vaccination. Reading the label with the study, this specimen's cell subset or site is: HCoV-OC43 spike overlapping peptide pool stimulation. The TCR originated in a human donor who received a COVID-19 vaccine. The V and J genes are TRBV15 and TRBJ2-5, with TRBD1 identical over 7 junction bases. The nucleotides are TGTGCCACCAGCCGGGACAGTCAAGAGACCCAGTACTTC. The translation is CATSRDSQETQYF.